The following is a TCR beta chain sequence with its context. The CDR3 runs 13 residues. Germline CDR1 SGHDN, CDR2 FVKESK. The J segment lost 5 bases and the V segment lost 4 bases, leaving 4 bases of the junction unmatched. As processed by the authors: The authors estimated nucleated cell counts from reference gene primer amplification. TCRdb keeps only in-frame clones here, not all; method: immunoSEQ multiplex PCR. The V and J calls and clone size were taken over from that table, and D and trimming were inferred from the DNA. Altogether some 100,000 clones are present, approximately 84% being singletons, with the ten largest covering about 4.1%. The data belong to a study of blood T cell repertoires in COVID-19. Study at large: The study drew acute and convalescent COVID-19 samples from the United States, Italy and Spain. T cells, B-cell-depleted T cells, or PBMCs supplied cDNA or gDNA.

The chain carries TRBV14 and TRBJ2-7; 8 bases line up with TRBD2. The TCR was taken from a man between 60 and 75 years old with acute or convalescent COVID-19. The source material was peripheral blood. CDR3 in amino acids: CASSPWTSNEQYF. CDR3 coding DNA: TGTGCCAGCAGCCCTTGGACTAGCAACGAGCAGTACTTC.